These 5 T cell receptor beta chains share one sample of origin, sequenced in a study of OX40 agonist ivuxolimab in advanced cancers. Method: immunoSEQ multiplex PCR; TCRdb's copy keeps in-frame clones and lacks some. Of tens of thousands of clones in the sample, 82% were seen once. This material consisted of CD4+ or CD8+ T cells sorted from blood, taken in a trial of the OX40 agonist ivuxolimab. The receptors derive from an adult with an advanced solid tumor such as melanoma, head and neck, liver or kidney cancer.

This clone was detected once. The same CDR3 can be traced to other DNA sequences in this sample. The chain carries TRBV6-5 and TRBJ2-1; tentative D call: TRBD2 (5 bases). CDR3 length: 15 residues. The germline gives CDR1 MNHEY, CDR2 SVGAGI. Trimming shortened V by 0 bases and J by 4 bases, and 10 bases separated the two germline ends. The CDR3 DNA reads as TGTGCCAGCAGTTACTCGATTTCGGGATACAATGAGCAGTTCTTC. Translating it yields CASSYSISGYNEQFF.

This chain connects TRBV5-1 to TRBJ2-5, with D maybe TRBD2 (7 bases). CDR3 length equals 15 residues. V was clipped by 0 bases and J by 5 bases, with 14 bases between them. CDR1 and CDR2 (germline): SGHRS, YFSETQ. In DNA, the CDR3 is TGCGCCAGCAGCTTGGTGGCCGGCGGGGGCGAGACCCAGTACTTC. It is translated as CASSLVAGGGETQYF.

The chain couples TRBV5-4 to TRBJ2-5; 8 bases map to TRBD2. Germline V CDR1 and CDR2: SGHNT, YYREEE (reference sequence). The CDR3 contains 16 residues. Germline trimming cut 1 base from V and 5 bases from J; bases unmatched to any gene: 10. This chain's CDR3 is CASSLSGGTRGETQYF. CDR3 in DNA: TGTGCCAGCAGCTTGAGCGGCGGGACTAGGGGCGAGACCCAGTACTTC.

The genes are TRBV7-2 and TRBJ2-2; no reliable D call. This CDR3 has 15 amino acids. V lost 2 bases, J lost 1 base, and 8 bases lay in between. Germline V gene sequence: CDR1 SGHTA, CDR2 FQGNSA. CDR3 nucleotide sequence: TGTGCCAGCAGCTTATTCCTCGGGAACACCGGGGAGCTGTTTTTT. This gives the protein CASSLFLGNTGELFF.

The chain employs TRBV5-1 and TRBJ2-2; TRBD1 agrees at 9 bases. CDR1 is SGHRS, CDR2 YFSETQ, per germline. The CDR3 runs to 15 residues. V gave up 4 bases and J gave up 4 bases; unmatched junction bases: 5. CDR3 in amino acids: CASSLQGASTGELFF. The CDR3, as DNA: TGCGCCAGCAGCCTACAGGGGGCCAGCACCGGGGAGCTGTTTTTT.